This passage covers 11 T cell receptor beta chains from one sample sequenced in a study of blood T cell repertoires in COVID-19 (dated by TCRdb to 2019 to 2021). Receptors were amplified or captured by the immunoSEQ multiplex PCR assay. The table comes from immuneACCESS by way of TCRdb, which keeps in-frame sequences with V and J called. Part of the clones is missing from these tables; in studies checked, under half for an unresolved V gene and the rest for unknown reasons. This sample lists tens of thousands of clones; more than 75% were detected once. Roughly a tenth of the sample lies in the top ten. Sequenced material: peripheral blood. The receptor set was obtained from a man between 65 and 79 years old with active or convalescent COVID-19.

The chain employs TRBV12-3 or TRBV12-4 and TRBJ2-1, with a tentative D call TRBD1 (6 bases). This CDR3 is 13 amino acids long. Trimming took 1 base from V and 6 from J, leaving 7 bases between them. CDR3: CASSLVQGNEQFF. As DNA, the CDR3 is TGTGCCAGCAGTTTAGTACAGGGCAATGAGCAGTTCTTC.

The chain joins TRBV30 to TRBJ1-6, with D maybe TRBD1 (5 bases). CDR3 length: 12 residues. Germline V lookup: CDR1 GTSNPN, CDR2 SVGIG (reference sequence). V was shortened by 5 bases and J by 8 bases, with 10 bases between the two germline ends. CDR3 protein: CAWSRVDSPLHF. DNA for the CDR3: TGTGCCTGGTCCAGGGTTGATTCACCCCTCCACTTT.

This clone has a handful of counts. The gene calls are TRBV18 and TRBJ1-4; 8 positions match TRBD1. The CDR3 has 15 residues. V trimming: 3 bases; J trimming: 5 bases; junction bases outside the gene matches: 5. CDR1 is KGHSH and CDR2 is LQKENI in the germline V gene. Here the CDR3 reads CASSPGQAPNEKLFF. In DNA, the CDR3 is TGTGCCAGCTCACCGGGACAGGCCCCGAATGAAAAACTGTTTTTT.

The CDR3 DNA reads as TGTGCCAGCAATATTGGGGAGATCACTGAAGCTTTCTTT. It is translated as CASNIGEITEAFF. The chain has TRBV6-5 and TRBJ1-1; D remains ambiguous. Per germline, CDR1 MNHEY and CDR2 SVGAGI. The CDR3 covers 13 residues. Trimming took 7 bases from V and 4 from J, leaving 13 bases between them.

The chain is built from TRBV18 and TRBJ2-2, with TRBD2 matching over 7 bases. The V segment lost 6 bases and the J segment 4 bases; nucleotides outside the gene matches: 8. In germline, CDR1 is KGHSH, CDR2 LQKENI. CDR3 length: 15 residues. The CDR3 sequence is CASSVTLASTGELFF. The DNA of the CDR3 is TGTGCCAGCTCGGTAACACTAGCGAGCACCGGGGAGCTGTTTTTT.

This chain joins TRBV28 and TRBJ2-2, with a possible D match to TRBD2 (5 bases). This CDR3 has 15 residues. V shed 2 bases and J shed 1 base, with 8 bases lying between them. In germline, CDR1 is MDHEN, CDR2 SYDVKM. The CDR3 protein is CASSLEGGNTGELFF. The CDR3 nucleotides are TGTGCCAGCAGTTTAGAGGGTGGGAACACCGGGGAGCTGTTTTTT.

The V call is TRBV12-3 or TRBV12-4, the J call TRBJ1-4, with 12 nucleotides matching TRBD1. Losses at the gene ends were 7 bases for V and 12 bases for J; bases not matched to a gene: 6. This CDR3 is built from 13 residues. DNA of the CDR3: TGTGCCAGCACTTGGGACAGGGGGCGAGAACTGTTTTTT. Translation gives CASTWDRGRELFF.

The chain has TRBV4-1 and TRBJ2-1; TRBD1 agrees at 8 bases. CDR1 is MGHRA, CDR2 YSYEKL, per germline. The V and J ends lost 2 bases and 5 bases, in that order; junction bases with no gene match: 8. CDR3 length: 16 amino acids. CDR3 loop: CASSQYTGQVNNEQFF. The CDR3, as DNA: TGCGCCAGCAGCCAATACACGGGACAGGTTAACAATGAGCAGTTCTTC.

This clone appeared a few times. The genes are TRBV28 and TRBJ2-3; 13 bases line up with TRBD2. This CDR3 has 15 residues. The junction had 5 bases not matched to a gene; V was cut back by 6 bases and J by 5 bases. Germline CDR1 and CDR2: MDHEN and SYDVKM. DNA for the CDR3: TGTGCCAGCAGACGGACTAGCGGGAGAGTAGATACGCAGTATTTT. Amino acids: CASRRTSGRVDTQYF.

This chain joins TRBV28 and TRBJ1-2; D not certain. Trimming pared 5 bases from V and 6 bases from J, leaving 16 bases between. The CDR3 has 14 amino acids. Germline CDR1 MDHEN, CDR2 SYDVKM. The DNA for the CDR3 is TGTGCCAGCAGTCTCGACCTATCTGGAGATGGCTACACCTTC. Its protein is CASSLDLSGDGYTF.

In this sample, this clone turned up a few times. The J gene is TRBJ2-7, the V gene TRBV5-4; the match to TRBD2 covers 10 bases. The CDR3 totals 16 residues. Looked up from germline, CDR1 is SGHNT and CDR2 is YYREEE (reference sequence). V shed 4 bases and J 3 bases; nucleotides not matched to a gene: 10. The CDR3 bases are TGTGCCAGCAGCCCAAACTCGGGACTAGCGAGCTACGAGCAGTACTTC. It codes for CASSPNSGLASYEQYF.